The 18 T cell receptor beta chains reported below all come from one sample, sequenced in a study of blood T cell repertoires in COVID-19. Profiling relied on immunoSEQ multiplex PCR, and the TCRdb table lists in-frame clones only, not all of them. The sample has roughly 70,000 clones, roughly 80% seen once. What was sequenced was peripheral blood. The receptors come from an elderly woman with active or convalescent COVID-19.

The chain has TRBV3-1 (or the pseudogene TRBV3-2) and TRBJ1-1, with 7 positions matching TRBD1. Looked up from germline, CDR1 is LGHDT and CDR2 is YNNKEL (reference sequence). The CDR3 has 14 residues. J gave up 4 bases and V 3 bases, and 5 bases lay outside the gene matches. CDR3 DNA: TGTGCCAGCAGCCATACACAGGGGACCACTGAAGCTTTCTTT. This codes for CASSHTQGTTEAFF.

The J gene is TRBJ2-5, the V gene TRBV5-3; 10 bases are a match to TRBD1. TRBV5-3 is placed among ORFs of uncertain function. Trimming at V came to 4 bases and at J to 1 base, leaving 10 bases not matched to a gene. The CDR3 loop spans 17 amino acids. CDR3 sequence reads: CARSPRQGASVQETQYF. CDR3 nucleotides: TGTGCCAGAAGCCCACGACAGGGGGCTTCCGTCCAAGAGACCCAGTACTTC.

The chain recombines TRBV11-3 with TRBJ2-3; TRBD1 agrees at 8 bases. This CDR3 has 15 amino acids. With V trimmed by 2 bases and J by 4 bases, 5 bases remained unmatched. The germline CDR1 and CDR2 sequences are SGHNT and YENEEA. The chain's CDR3 is CASSLLTGAADTQYF. The CDR3 nucleotides read TGTGCCAGCAGCTTACTGACAGGGGCTGCAGATACGCAGTATTTT.

The CDR3 DNA reads TGTGCCAGCAGGTCTCTAGGCGTCAATGAGCAGTTCTTC. It yields the protein CASRSLGVNEQFF. The rearrangement links TRBV27 to TRBJ2-1; D not certain. Germline V lookup: CDR1 MNHEY, CDR2 SMNVEV (reference sequence). V was trimmed by 6 bases and J by 6 bases, leaving 12 bases between them. The CDR3 totals 13 residues.

The chain recombines TRBV7-2 with TRBJ2-5; TRBD2 matches at 10 bases. This CDR3 has 15 residues. CDR1 SGHTA and CDR2 FQGNSA come from the germline V gene. J gave up 2 bases and V 6 bases, and 6 bases lay outside the gene matches. The CDR3 sequence is CASRLAGVTQETQYF. CDR3 bases: TGTGCCAGCAGGCTAGCGGGGGTTACACAAGAGACCCAGTACTTC.

CDR3 amino acids: CASSGFQETQYF. The CDR3 bases are TGTGCCAGTAGTGGCTTCCAAGAGACCCAGTACTTC. This chain uses TRBV19 with TRBJ2-5; D gene uncertain. V was pared by 5 bases and J by 1 base, with 5 bases between. The CDR3 extends over 12 amino acids. CDR1 LNHDA and CDR2 SQIVND come from the germline V gene (reference sequence).

This rearrangement joins TRBV19 to TRBJ1-5; the match to TRBD1 covers 9 bases. V lost 4 bases and J lost 6; bases outside the gene matches: 7. This CDR3 region has 15 residues. The V gene's germline CDR1 is LNHDA and CDR2 SQIVND (reference sequence). CDR3 sequence reads: CASSTRQGGGQPQHF. CDR3 coding DNA: TGTGCCAGTAGTACGCGACAGGGGGGCGGTCAGCCCCAGCATTTT.

This clone was recorded once. The rearrangement joins TRBV5-6 to TRBJ2-7; 7 bases match TRBD1. CDR3 length equals 14 residues. V dropped 1 base and J dropped 1; count of bases not matched to a gene: 2. The germline gives CDR1 SGHDT, CDR2 YYEEEE. CDR3 residues: CASSLTQGSYEQYF. The CDR3 nucleotides are TGTGCCAGCAGCTTGACACAGGGGTCCTACGAGCAGTACTTC. Looking up the rest from reference TRBV5-6 and TRBJ2-7 gives the full variable domain: DAGVTQSPTHLIKTRGQQVTLRCSPKSGHDTVSWYQQALGQGPQFIFQYYEEEERQRGNFPDRFSGHQFPNYSSELNVNALLLGDSALYLCASSLTQGSYEQYFGPGTRLTVT.

The gene calls are TRBV25-1 and TRBJ2-3; TRBD2 aligns across 7 bases. The CDR3 loop spans 16 amino acids. The germline CDR1 and CDR2 sequences are MGHDK and SYGVNS. The V gene end was trimmed by 3 bases and the J gene end by 2 bases; junction bases not matched to a gene: 8. The CDR3 bases are TGTGCCAGCAGTGAGGGATGGCTAGCGGACACAGATACGCAGTATTTT. It specifies CASSEGWLADTDTQYF.

The chain carries TRBV7-6 and TRBJ2-7; possibly TRBD1 for D (5 bases). Per germline, CDR1 SGHVS and CDR2 FNYEAQ. V lost 5 bases and J 5 bases, leaving 10 bases between the germline ends. The CDR3 runs 12 residues. The CDR3 DNA is TGTGCCAGCAGCGCCTTGGGGCACGAGCAGTACTTC. Translation gives CASSALGHEQYF.

The rearrangement uses TRBV5-4 and TRBJ1-3; unclear D gene. V lost 0 bases and J lost 3, with 10 bases in between. This CDR3 has 15 amino acids. Germline CDR1 SGHNT, CDR2 YYREEE (reference sequence). The CDR3 nucleotides are TGTGCCAGCAGCTTGGGCCAGGATATTGGAAACACCATATATTTT. This gives the protein CASSLGQDIGNTIYF.

The J gene is TRBJ2-7, the V gene TRBV7-8; TRBD1 matches at 9 bases. The CDR3 totals 15 residues. V was clipped by 3 bases and J by 1 base; unmatched bases: 4. Germline CDR1 is SGHVS and CDR2 is FQNEAQ. In nucleotides, the CDR3 is TGTGCCAGCAGCTTCCCGGGGACAGGGTCCTACGAGCAGTACTTC. Translated, it gives CASSFPGTGSYEQYF.

This chain uses TRBV6-2 or TRBV6-3 with TRBJ2-1; 11 positions agree with TRBD1. CDR1 is MNHEY, CDR2 SVGEGT, per germline. The length of the CDR3 is 16 residues. V gave up 0 bases and J gave up 5 bases; unmatched junction bases: 3. CDR3 sequence reads: CASSYSGTGGNNEQFF. The CDR3 DNA reads as TGTGCCAGCAGTTACTCAGGGACAGGGGGGAACAATGAGCAGTTCTTC.

The chain links TRBV18 to TRBJ1-4, with D hard to call. V lost 2 bases to trimming and J lost 6 bases, with 7 bases between them. Germline-derived CDR1 and CDR2 are KGHSH and LQKENI. The CDR3 is 13 amino acids. In DNA form, the CDR3 reads TGTGCCAGCTCACCAGGGCTCGATGAAAAACTGTTTTTT. It is translated as CASSPGLDEKLFF. The full variable domain, in which reference TRBV18 and TRBJ1-4 provide the parts outside the CDR3, is NAGVMQNPRHLVRRRGQEARLRCSPMKGHSHVYWYRQLPEEGLKFMVYLQKENIIDESGMPKERFSAEFPKEGPSILRIQQVVRGDSAAYFCASSPGLDEKLFFGSGTQLSVL.

J is TRBJ2-7 and V is TRBV7-2; 10 bases map to TRBD2. This CDR3 has 15 amino acids. With 2 bases clipped from V and 5 bases from J, the junction kept 6 bases outside the gene matches. Germline assignment: CDR1 SGHTA and CDR2 FQGNSA. The CDR3 loop reads CASSLQAGGSNEQYF. CDR3 DNA: TGTGCCAGCAGCTTACAAGCGGGAGGGTCTAACGAGCAGTACTTC.

The chain carries TRBV6-5 and TRBJ1-2, with D uncertain. V gave up 0 bases and J gave up 4 bases, with 12 bases separating them. This CDR3 comprises 15 residues. Germline V gene sequence: CDR1 MNHEY, CDR2 SVGAGI. The CDR3 nucleotides read TGTGCCAGCAGTTACTCCGGTCTCATACCCTATGGCTACACCTTC. Its translation: CASSYSGLIPYGYTF.

This sequence joins TRBV4-1 and TRBJ1-3, with TRBD1 identical over 7 bases. The J segment lost 2 bases and the V segment lost 4 bases, leaving 8 bases of the junction unmatched. The CDR3 consists of 16 residues. Germline V gene sequence: CDR1 MGHRA, CDR2 YSYEKL. CDR3 DNA sequence: TGCGCCAGCAGCCCTCCCGGGACAGAAACTGGAAACACCATATATTTT. This gives the protein CASSPPGTETGNTIYF.

As to this clone: An end of the junction differs from the germline gene, which may be a read error. The chain is built from TRBV4-3 and TRBJ2-1, with 8 bases that match TRBD2. The CDR3 is 15 amino acids. Germline assignment: CDR1 LGHNA and CDR2 YSLEER. CDR3 protein: CASSPIKDSGIGVVF. CDR3 nucleotides: TGCGCCAGCAGCCCAATAAAAGATAGCGGGATTGGGGTGGTCTTC.